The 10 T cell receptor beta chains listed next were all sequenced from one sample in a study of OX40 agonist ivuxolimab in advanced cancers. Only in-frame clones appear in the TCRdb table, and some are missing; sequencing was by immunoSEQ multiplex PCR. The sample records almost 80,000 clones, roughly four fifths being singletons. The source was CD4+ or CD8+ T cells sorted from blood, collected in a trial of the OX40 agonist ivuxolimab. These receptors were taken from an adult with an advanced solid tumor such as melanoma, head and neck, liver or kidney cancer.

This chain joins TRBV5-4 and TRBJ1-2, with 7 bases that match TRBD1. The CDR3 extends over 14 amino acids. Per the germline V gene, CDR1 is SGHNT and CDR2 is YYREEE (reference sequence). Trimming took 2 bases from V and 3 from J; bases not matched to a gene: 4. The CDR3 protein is CASSFNRGDYGYTF. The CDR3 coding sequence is TGTGCCAGCAGCTTCAACAGGGGAGACTATGGCTACACCTTC.

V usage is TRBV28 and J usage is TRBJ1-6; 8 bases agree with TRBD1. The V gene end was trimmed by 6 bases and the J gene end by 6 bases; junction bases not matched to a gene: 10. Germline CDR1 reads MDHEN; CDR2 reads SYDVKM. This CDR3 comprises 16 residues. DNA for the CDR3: TGTGCCAGCAGGGTCTTAACAGGGGGTGGTAATTCACCCCTCCACTTT. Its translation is CASRVLTGGGNSPLHF.

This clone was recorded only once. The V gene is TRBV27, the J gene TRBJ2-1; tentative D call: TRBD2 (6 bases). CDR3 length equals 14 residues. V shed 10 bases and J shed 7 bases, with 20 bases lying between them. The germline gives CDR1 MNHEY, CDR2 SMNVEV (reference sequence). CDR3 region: CATAQLTRWNEQFF. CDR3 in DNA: TGTGCCACCGCACAATTGACTAGATGGAATGAGCAGTTCTTC.

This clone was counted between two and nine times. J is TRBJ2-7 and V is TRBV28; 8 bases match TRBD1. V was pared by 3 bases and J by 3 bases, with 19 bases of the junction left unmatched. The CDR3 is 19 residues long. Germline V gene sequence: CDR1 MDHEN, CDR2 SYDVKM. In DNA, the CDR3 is TGTGCCAGCAGTTTTTCCGTACCTTACATATTCGACAGGGGCTACGAGCAGTACTTC. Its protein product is CASSFSVPYIFDRGYEQYF.

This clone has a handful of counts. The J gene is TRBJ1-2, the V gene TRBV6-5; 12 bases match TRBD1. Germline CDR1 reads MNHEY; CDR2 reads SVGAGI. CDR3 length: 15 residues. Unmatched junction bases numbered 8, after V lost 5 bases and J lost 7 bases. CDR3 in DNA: TGTGCCAGCAGTGGGGGGGACAGGGGGCGCGGTGGCTACACCTTC. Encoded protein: CASSGGDRGRGGYTF.

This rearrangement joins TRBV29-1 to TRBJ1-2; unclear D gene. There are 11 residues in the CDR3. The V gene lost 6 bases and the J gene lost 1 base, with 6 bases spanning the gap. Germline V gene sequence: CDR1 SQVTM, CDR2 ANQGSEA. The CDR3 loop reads CSVLFNYGYTF. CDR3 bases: TGCAGCGTCCTTTTTAACTATGGCTACACCTTC.

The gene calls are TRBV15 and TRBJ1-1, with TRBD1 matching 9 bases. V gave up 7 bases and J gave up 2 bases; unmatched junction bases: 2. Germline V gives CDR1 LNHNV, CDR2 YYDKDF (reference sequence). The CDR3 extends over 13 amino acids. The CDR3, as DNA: TGTGCCACCACACAGGGGGCAAACACTGAAGCTTTCTTT. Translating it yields CATTQGANTEAFF.

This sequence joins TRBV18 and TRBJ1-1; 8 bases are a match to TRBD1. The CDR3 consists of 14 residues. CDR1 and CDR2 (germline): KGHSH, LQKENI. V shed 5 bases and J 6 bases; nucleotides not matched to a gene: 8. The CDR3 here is CASSSLGQGAEAFF. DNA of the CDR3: TGTGCCAGCTCATCCCTCGGACAGGGAGCTGAAGCTTTCTTT.

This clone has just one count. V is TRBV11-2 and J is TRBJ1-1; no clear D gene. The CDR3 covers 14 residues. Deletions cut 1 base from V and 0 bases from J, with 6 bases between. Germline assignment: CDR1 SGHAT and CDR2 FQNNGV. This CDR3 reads CASSLVPMNTEAFF. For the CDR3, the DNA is TGTGCCAGCAGCTTAGTACCTATGAACACTGAAGCTTTCTTT.

The CDR3 DNA sequence: TGTGCCAGCAGCCAAGATCGCCGGAACAATGAGCAGTTCTTC. Amino acids: CASSQDRRNNEQFF. The rearrangement joins TRBV14 to TRBJ2-1; no clear D gene. V was trimmed by 0 bases and J by 5 bases, leaving 8 bases between them. Germline V gene lookup returns CDR1 SGHDN and CDR2 FVKESK. The CDR3 sequence is 14 residues long.